This paragraph reports one TCR beta chain. No antigen is known for it. The TCR beta cDNA libraries contained unique molecular identifiers. One entry per CDR3 protein, called by TCRdb with MiXCR from the PCR reads. The sample holds about 540,000 distinct CDR3 sequences, about a third seen once. This sample is part of a study of post-analysis software for immune sequencing data. Findings and limits, study-wide: Versus controls, multiple sclerosis patients showed significantly lower diversity (normalized Chao1). With TRBV5-6, TRBV5-1 and TRBV20-1 included, about five TRBV segments were more frequent in patients than in controls. F measure clustering grouped samples strongly by preparation batch.

This CDR3 comprises 14 residues. Trimming cost V 6 bases and J 6 bases, with 17 bases left between them. CDR1 and CDR2 from the germline V gene are MNHNS and SASEGT. The sequence was collected from a girl aged 2-17 years with multiple sclerosis. V gene TRBV6-1 combines with J gene TRBJ1-1; weak D call: TRBD1 (5 bases). Sequenced input: blood. The CDR3 loop reads CASSTGTASAEAFF. DNA for the CDR3: TGTGCCAGCAGCACCGGGACCGCTTCAGCTGAAGCTTTCTTT.